This T cell receptor (beta chain) was recorded in a study of molecular identifiers for immune sequencing clone quantification. TCRdb reprocessed the PCR reads via MiXCR and lists one record per CDR3 protein. The sample has more than 70,000 distinct CDR3 sequences; 21% are singletons. Trimming stripped 4 bases from V and 5 bases from J, with 4 bases between. Germline V CDR1 and CDR2: SEHNR, FQNEAQ (reference sequence). The CDR3 spans 11 residues. This clonotype was seen at least ten times. The origin of this receptor is a human donor in good health. Some libraries in this study had Jurkat cell RNA spiked in. The sequenced sample was naive CD8+ T cells from blood, with Jurkat cell RNA spiked in. Subset specified: FACS-sorted CD8+CD4-CCR7+CD45RA+ naive T cells. The chain couples TRBV7-9 to TRBJ2-3; D not certain. CDR3 in amino acids: CASSSRDTQYF. Here the CDR3 DNA reads TGTGCCAGCAGCTCGCGAGATACGCAGTATTTT.